Sequencing of this TCR beta chain was carried out in a study of response to subunit inactivated influenza vaccine. Regarding the study as a whole: Few additional T cells are recruited per seasonal influenza vaccination, authors suggested.

This clonotype came up many times. The antigen is undetermined. Each CDR3 protein gets one entry after TCRdb re-called the RT-PCR reads with MiXCR. The sample lists hundreds of thousands of distinct CDR3 sequences, 11% occurring once. This CDR3 has 14 amino acids. J lost 8 bases, V lost 1 base, and 5 bases had no gene match. Germline V gene sequence: CDR1 LGHNA, CDR2 YSLEER. Sequencing used PBMCs from blood, obtained roughly 47 days after vaccination. This sequence joins TRBV4-3 and TRBJ1-1, with TRBD1 matching 9 bases. The origin of this receptor is a man aged 45-65 years who received an inactivated influenza vaccine. The CDR3 reads CASSQGFGTGEAFF. The CDR3 nucleotides read TGCGCCAGCAGCCAAGGGTTCGGGACAGGGGAAGCTTTCTTT.